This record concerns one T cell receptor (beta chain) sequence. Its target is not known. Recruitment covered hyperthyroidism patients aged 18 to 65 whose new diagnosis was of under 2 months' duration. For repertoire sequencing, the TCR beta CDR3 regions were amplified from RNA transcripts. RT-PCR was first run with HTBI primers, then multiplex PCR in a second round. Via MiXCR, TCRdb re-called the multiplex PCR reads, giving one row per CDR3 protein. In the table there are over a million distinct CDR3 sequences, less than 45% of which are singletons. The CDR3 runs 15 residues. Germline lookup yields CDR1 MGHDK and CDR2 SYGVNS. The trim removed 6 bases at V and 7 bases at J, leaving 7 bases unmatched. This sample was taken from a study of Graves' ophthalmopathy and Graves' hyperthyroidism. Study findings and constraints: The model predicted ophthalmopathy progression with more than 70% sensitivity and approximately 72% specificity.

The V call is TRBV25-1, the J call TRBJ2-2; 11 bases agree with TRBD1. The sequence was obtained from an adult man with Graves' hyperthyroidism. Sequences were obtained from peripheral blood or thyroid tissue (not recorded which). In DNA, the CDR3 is TGTGCCAGCAGCCAAGGACAGGGGGCCGACGGGGAGCTGTTTTTT. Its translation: CASSQGQGADGELFF.